The present entry profiles one T cell receptor beta chain with its context. Antigen unknown. Germline V lookup: CDR1 SQVTM, CDR2 ANQGSEA. The CDR3 runs 15 residues. V lost 4 bases and J 4 bases, leaving 17 bases between the germline ends. The data were obtained in a study of a mutant IDH1 vaccine in newly diagnosed glioma. The sample's time point: week 47, end of study. All doses held 300 ug of mutant IDH1 20-mer peptide, with topical imiquimod. Patients, over weeks 1, 3, 5, 7, 11, 15, 19 and 23, received a total of eight vaccinations. The study's findings and limits: No link was apparently found between pseudoprogression and changes in top peripheral T cell clonotypes.

Assay: immunoSEQ multiplex PCR; the TCRdb copy retains only in-frame clones and omits some. The sample holds about 56,000 clones, 80% to 85% seen once. The sequence derives from a woman between 45 and 65 years old with glioma. The chain employs TRBV29-1 and TRBJ2-1, with D possibly matching TRBD2 (5 bases). This material consisted of PBMCs, taken from a glioma patient whose treatment included an IDH1 peptide vaccine. The CDR3 sequence: CSVGRLGGRYNEQFF. Here the CDR3 DNA reads TGCAGCGTTGGAAGGTTGGGCGGGCGTTACAATGAGCAGTTCTTC.